The clone carrying this T cell receptor (beta chain) came up a few times. The library gave individual cDNA molecules unique molecular identifiers. TCRdb re-derived calls from the RACE reads in MiXCR, one entry per CDR3 protein. The sample holds some 84,000 distinct CDR3 sequences; around 7.9% are singletons and the top ten take just over 2.5%. Time point defined: pre-sensitization, week 0. Treatment described: therapeutic diphenylcyclopropenone sensitization with weekly scalp DPC. These data come from a study of human T cells and chemical hapten exposure. Study-wide background: On roughly 2 cm by roughly 2 cm of upper inner arm skin, sensitization was performed with 2% DPC.

The TCR originated in a man in his forties with alopecia areata. Some clones in this sample may be carry-over from other donors' samples. Here the sequenced sample was whole blood, taken in connection with sensitization to the hapten diphenylcyclopropenone (DPC).

Here the CDR3 reads CASSQGSTEAFF. The CDR3 DNA reads as TGTGCCAGCAGCCAAGGTAGCACTGAAGCTTTCTTT. This sequence joins TRBV3-1 and TRBJ1-1; no clear D gene. Trimming pared 1 base from V and 4 bases from J, leaving 4 bases between. CDR1 and CDR2 from the germline V gene are LGHDT and YNNKEL (reference sequence). The length of the CDR3 is 12 residues.